The T cell receptor (beta chain) described here comes from a study of T cell responses to AZD1222 COVID-19 vaccine. Overall study results and limits: Just a handful of people given AZD1222 tested seropositive at baseline. Repertoire sampling happened only post peak T cell response.

Worth noting for this clone: What it recognizes is unknown.

CDR1 is MGHDK and CDR2 is SYGVNS in the germline V gene. Trimming took 7 bases from V and 7 from J, leaving 10 bases between them. This CDR3 contains 11 residues. The assay was immunoSEQ multiplex PCR, and TCRdb's table has in-frame clones only and misses some. The table lists around 160,000 clones, about 89% of them singletons. The chain links TRBV25-1 to TRBJ1-1; D uncertain. The sequences come from peripheral blood, collected on day 0 of MenACWY control vaccination. The TCR was taken from an adult in good health. CDR3 in amino acids: CASNQGFEAFF. In DNA form, the CDR3 reads TGTGCCAGCAACCAAGGGTTTGAAGCTTTCTTT. The full variable domain, its missing parts supplied by reference TRBV25-1 and TRBJ1-1, is EADIYQTPRYLVIGTGKKITLECSQTMGHDKMYWYQQDPGMELHLIHYSYGVNSTEKGDLSSESTVSRIRTEHFPLTLESARPSHTSQYLCASNQGFEAFFGQGTRLTVV.